These 3 T cell receptor beta chains came from one sample sequenced in a study of OX40 agonist ivuxolimab in advanced cancers. Assay used: immunoSEQ multiplex PCR; TCRdb lists only in-frame clones, some missing. The table shows tens of thousands of clones, with around four fifths occurring only once. Sequences were derived from CD4+ or CD8+ T cells sorted from blood, sampled in a trial of the OX40 agonist ivuxolimab. These receptors originate from an adult with an advanced solid tumor such as melanoma, head and neck, liver or kidney cancer.

The chain has TRBV5-4 and TRBJ2-5; TRBD1 matches 9 bases. This CDR3 region has 13 residues. The trim removed 4 bases at V and 3 bases at J, leaving 1 base unmatched. CDR1 and CDR2 from the germline V gene are SGHNT and YYREEE (reference sequence). CDR3 DNA sequence: TGTGCCAGCAGCCGGACAGGGGAAGAGACCCAGTACTTC. Translation: CASSRTGEETQYF.

The rearrangement joins TRBV25-1 to TRBJ2-5; the D gene could be TRBD1 or TRBD2 (5 bases each). The DNA end is a closer match to TRBJ2-7, so the J assignment may be wrong. Germline loops: CDR1 MGHDK, CDR2 SYGVNS. The CDR3 is made up of 15 amino acids. The CDR3 bases are TGTGCCAGCAGTGAATTTGGGGGATCTTCTGACGAGCAGTACTTC. It is translated as CASSEFGGSSDEQYF.

The count of this clone is one. The J gene is TRBJ1-4, the V gene TRBV2; tentatively, D is TRBD1 (5 bases). Germline V gene lookup returns CDR1 SNHLY and CDR2 FYNNEI. The V end lost 5 bases, the J end lost 7 bases, and 17 bases lay between the germline ends. This CDR3 contains 15 residues. The CDR3 nucleotides are TGTGCCAGCAGTCGATCCGGGGCGATTGGTGAAAAACTGTTTTTT. Protein sequence: CASSRSGAIGEKLFF.